This T cell receptor beta chain appears in the sequencing data of a study of beta chain features in type 1 diabetes. This clone was found a few times. The authors reverse transcribed all of the isolated RNA, so sequencing captured expressed TCRB transcripts. Some 3.3 million reads was the average for naive, central memory and regulatory T cell samples. Here immunoSEQ multiplex PCR was the method, and the copy in TCRdb shows in-frame clones only, minus some. The sample lists about 180,000 clones; less than 15% were seen once. Sequencing input: central memory CD4+ T cells from blood. This receptor was identified in a woman aged 18-29 years in good health.

For the CDR3, the DNA is TGTGCCAGCAGCGTGATAGTGTGGAATGAGCAGTTCTTC. It yields the protein CASSVIVWNEQFF. V and J are TRBV2 and TRBJ2-1; the D is unclear. The germline gives CDR1 SNHLY, CDR2 FYNNEI. V was trimmed by 6 bases and J by 7 bases, leaving 13 bases between them. CDR3 length: 13 residues.